The 24 T cell receptor beta chains below were found in one sample sequenced in a study of T cell responses to AZD1222 COVID-19 vaccine. The assay was immunoSEQ multiplex PCR, and TCRdb's table has in-frame clones only and misses some. The sample consists of over 150,000 clones, roughly 90% of them appearing once. This material consisted of peripheral blood, taken on day 0 of AZD1222 vaccination. These receptors originate from an adult in good health.

This clone was found once. The chain carries TRBV3-1 (or the pseudogene TRBV3-2) and TRBJ2-7; D uncertain. Per germline, CDR1 LGHDT and CDR2 YNNKEL (reference sequence). The CDR3 spans 14 residues. V shed 0 bases and J shed 2 bases, with 8 bases lying between them. The CDR3 nucleotides are TGTGCCAGCAGCCAAGAACGCATTACCTACGAGCAGTACTTC. It is translated as CASSQERITYEQYF.

The V gene is TRBV2, the J gene TRBJ1-2, with a possible D match to TRBD1 (6 bases). This CDR3 has 16 residues. Trimming cost V 1 base and J 6 bases, with 18 bases left between them. The germline V gene encodes CDR1 SNHLY and CDR2 FYNNEI. CDR3 DNA: TGTGCCAGCAGTGAAGAGGGAGGAGGGGGATGGGATGGCTACACCTTC. This encodes CASSEEGGGGWDGYTF. The variable domain in full, with the rest retrieved from reference TRBV2 and TRBJ1-2, is EPEVTQTPSHQVTQMGQEVILRCVPISNHLYFYWYRQILGQKVEFLVSFYNNEISEKSEIFDDQFSVERPDGSNFTLKIRSTKLEDSAMYFCASSEEGGGGWDGYTFGSGTRLTVV.

The genes are TRBV12-3 or TRBV12-4 and TRBJ1-1; D is unresolved. Trimming removed 3 bases from V and 9 bases from J, with 8 bases in between. This CDR3 region has 11 residues. CDR3 DNA sequence: TGTGCCAGCAGTTTGGGAGGAAAAGCTTTCTTT. This translates into CASSLGGKAFF.

V is TRBV6-5 and J is TRBJ1-2; TRBD1 matches 10 bases. Per germline, CDR1 MNHEY and CDR2 SVGAGI. The CDR3 runs to 12 residues. Trimming cost V 6 bases and J 8 bases; bases outside gene matches: 3. The CDR3 coding sequence is TGTGCCAGCAGAAGACAGGGGGCGGGCTACACCTTC. Translation gives CASRRQGAGYTF.

The rearrangement links TRBV11-2 to TRBJ1-1; unclear D gene. From germline, CDR1 is SGHAT and CDR2 FQNNGV. The V gene lost 1 base and the J gene lost 4 bases, with 16 bases spanning the gap. CDR3 length: 16 residues. CDR3 region: CASSLGPAGWATEAFF. As DNA, the CDR3 is TGTGCCAGCAGCTTAGGTCCGGCCGGCTGGGCCACTGAAGCTTTCTTT.

This rearrangement joins TRBV19 to TRBJ1-6; TRBD1 might be the D (5 bases). CDR3 length equals 14 residues. V lost 3 bases to trimming and J lost 7 bases, with 10 bases between them. Per the germline V gene, CDR1 is LNHDA and CDR2 is SQIVND (reference sequence). The CDR3, as DNA: TGTGCCAGTAGTATCGGGGCGCCGAATTCACCCCTCCACTTT. This encodes CASSIGAPNSPLHF.

The J gene is TRBJ1-2, the V gene TRBV5-3, with a tentative D call TRBD1 (5 bases). TRBV5-3 is classed as an ORF, of uncertain function. Trimming pared 1 base from V and 2 bases from J, leaving 6 bases between. The CDR3 totals 13 residues. CDR3 amino acids: CARSLRGNYGYTF. In DNA, the CDR3 is TGTGCCAGAAGCTTGCGGGGGAACTATGGCTACACCTTC.

The rearrangement joins TRBV10-3 to TRBJ2-4; D gene unclear. Germline CDR1 is ENHRY and CDR2 is SYGVKD. Trimming shortened V by 4 bases and J by 8 bases, and 15 bases separated the two germline ends. The CDR3 spans 14 residues. CDR3 in amino acids: CAISGQESEHIQYF. DNA of the CDR3: TGTGCCATCAGTGGCCAGGAGAGCGAGCACATTCAGTACTTC.

CDR3 residues: CASSYQRDRRNGYTF. In nucleotides, the CDR3 is TGTGCCAGCAGTTACCAAAGGGACAGGAGAAATGGCTACACCTTC. J is TRBJ1-2 and V is TRBV6-5; 8 bases agree with TRBD1. The CDR3 loop spans 15 amino acids. With 2 bases clipped from V and 6 bases from J, the junction kept 8 bases outside the gene matches. Germline V gene lookup returns CDR1 MNHEY and CDR2 SVGAGI.

This chain links TRBV18 with TRBJ2-5; tentatively, D is TRBD1 (6 bases). The CDR3 has 14 amino acids. V gave up 4 bases and J gave up 2 bases, with 11 bases separating them. Germline V gives CDR1 KGHSH, CDR2 LQKENI. In DNA form, the CDR3 reads TGTGCCAGCTCACTTAACAGGGCTCAAGAGACCCAGTACTTC. It encodes CASSLNRAQETQYF.

The chain links TRBV7-8 to TRBJ1-1, with 9 bases lining up with TRBD1. Germline V lookup: CDR1 SGHVS, CDR2 FQNEAQ. Unmatched junction bases numbered 4, after V lost 5 bases and J lost 0 bases. This CDR3 has 15 residues. In DNA, the CDR3 is TGTGCCAGCAGCGGGACAGGGTTGATGAACACTGAAGCTTTCTTT. It codes for CASSGTGLMNTEAFF.

This clone was seen once. The chain employs TRBV3-1 (or the pseudogene TRBV3-2) and TRBJ2-7; TRBD2 matches 13 bases. Germline V gene lookup returns CDR1 LGHDT and CDR2 YNNKEL (reference sequence). Trimming removed 5 bases from V and 1 base from J; junction bases left unmatched: 8. The CDR3 spans 17 residues. The CDR3 region is CASSLGLAGKRSYEQYF. The CDR3 coding sequence is TGTGCCAGCAGCTTGGGACTAGCGGGGAAAAGATCCTACGAGCAGTACTTC.

The V gene is TRBV6-2 or TRBV6-3, the J gene TRBJ1-5; weak D call: TRBD1 (5 bases). With 3 bases removed from V and 0 bases from J, the gap between germline ends came to 9 bases. CDR1 and CDR2 (germline): MNHEY, SVGEGT. This CDR3 has 15 residues. The CDR3 bases are TGTGCCAGCAGTTATGGGGGACCTAGCAATCAGCCCCAGCATTTT. This gives the protein CASSYGGPSNQPQHF.

This clone has a handful of counts. The V call is TRBV6-5, the J call TRBJ1-2, with 7 bases fitting TRBD1. V was clipped by 4 bases and J by 7 bases; unmatched bases: 12. The length of the CDR3 is 15 residues. Germline lookup yields CDR1 MNHEY and CDR2 SVGAGI. The DNA for the CDR3 is TGTGCCAGCAGTTTACAAGGGGGCGATACGGGTGGCTACACCTTC. This translates into CASSLQGGDTGGYTF.

V is TRBV7-2 and J is TRBJ2-3; TRBD2 matches 12 bases. This CDR3 spans 15 amino acids. Germline-derived CDR1 and CDR2 are SGHTA and FQGNSA. Unmatched junction bases numbered 2, after V lost 1 base and J lost 6 bases. In DNA, the CDR3 is TGTGCCAGCAGCTTAGGCACTAGCGGGGGGGATACGCAGTATTTT. It specifies CASSLGTSGGDTQYF. Drawing the rest from reference TRBV7-2 and TRBJ2-3, the complete variable domain is GAGVSQSPSNKVTEKGKDVELRCDPISGHTALYWYRQSLGQGLEFLIYFQGNSAPDKSGLPSDRFSAERTGGSVSTLTIQRTQQEDSAVYLCASSLGTSGGDTQYFGPGTRLTVL.

In DNA, the CDR3 is TGTGCCAGCAGGGCGGACAGGGGGGTTTCCTACGAGCAGTACTTC. Protein product: CASRADRGVSYEQYF. The chain has TRBV6-6 and TRBJ2-7, with 10 bases matching TRBD1. This CDR3 comprises 15 residues. Germline CDR1 reads MNHNY; CDR2 reads SVGAGI (reference sequence). V was clipped by 6 bases and J by 1 base; unmatched bases: 6.

This chain uses TRBV12-3 or TRBV12-4 with TRBJ1-2; D might be TRBD1 (5 bases). The CDR3 length is 12 residues. The V end lost 8 bases, the J end lost 8 bases, and 15 bases lay between the germline ends. The CDR3, as DNA: TGTGCCAGCCACGACAGAGCTTGGGGCTACACCTTC. Its translation: CASHDRAWGYTF.

The gene calls are TRBV5-1 and TRBJ2-7; D is possibly TRBD2 (6 bases). CDR3 size: 14 residues. The V gene's germline CDR1 is SGHRS and CDR2 YFSETQ. The germline V and J ends were trimmed by 0 bases and 3 bases, with 10 bases remaining between them. DNA for the CDR3: TGCGCCAGCAGCTTGGGGGAGGAGGGCTACGAGCAGTACTTC. This encodes CASSLGEEGYEQYF. The full variable domain, completed using reference TRBV5-1 and TRBJ2-7, is KAGVTQTPRYLIKTRGQQVTLSCSPISGHRSVSWYQQTPGQGLQFLFEYFSETQRNKGNFPGRFSGRQFSNSRSEMNVSTLELGDSALYLCASSLGEEGYEQYFGPGTRLTVT.

The chain carries TRBV19 and TRBJ1-3, with D possibly TRBD1 on 5 matching bases. V lost 6 bases to trimming and J lost 2 bases, with 8 bases between them. The CDR3 is 13 amino acids. Per the germline V gene, CDR1 is LNHDA and CDR2 is SQIVND (reference sequence). The CDR3 protein is CASSTGAGNTIYF. The CDR3 bases are TGTGCCAGTAGCACAGGCGCTGGAAACACCATATATTTT.

CDR3 region: CSAASPYGYTF. DNA of the CDR3: TGCAGTGCTGCTTCACCTTATGGCTACACCTTC. The J gene is TRBJ1-2, the V gene TRBV20-1; no clear D gene. V was trimmed by 5 bases and J by 5 bases, leaving 9 bases between them. This CDR3 is 11 amino acids long. Germline V lookup: CDR1 DFQATT, CDR2 SNEGSKA (reference sequence).

Only one count was recorded for this clone. The V and J genes are TRBV4-3 and TRBJ1-3; D is possibly TRBD1 (5 bases). The CDR3 length is 16 residues. Deletions cut 4 bases from V and 0 bases from J, with 13 bases between. Germline lookup yields CDR1 LGHNA and CDR2 YSLEER. The CDR3 DNA follows: TGCGCCAGCAGCCCCTTTGGGGCAGACTCTGGAAACACCATATATTTT. Protein product: CASSPFGADSGNTIYF.

J is TRBJ1-5 and V is TRBV19; TRBD1 matches 9 bases. J was trimmed by 4 bases and V by 6 bases; bases with no gene match: 7. This CDR3 has 15 residues. CDR1 is LNHDA, CDR2 SQIVND, per germline (reference sequence). This CDR3 is CASRSRDRENQPQHF. The CDR3 DNA is TGTGCCAGTAGATCAAGGGACAGGGAGAATCAGCCCCAGCATTTT.

This chain uses TRBV3-1 (or the pseudogene TRBV3-2) with TRBJ2-1, with a tentative D call TRBD1 (5 bases). Trimming cost V 0 bases and J 6 bases, with 9 bases left between them. Germline V gives CDR1 LGHDT, CDR2 YNNKEL (reference sequence). The CDR3 contains 14 residues. CDR3 nucleotides: TGTGCCAGCAGCCAAGACTCCGACAGCAATGAGCAGTTCTTC. This codes for CASSQDSDSNEQFF.

This clone was counted a single time. V gene TRBV14 combines with J gene TRBJ2-2, with 10 positions matching TRBD2. CDR3 length: 14 residues. Per germline, CDR1 SGHDN and CDR2 FVKESK. V dropped 4 bases and J dropped 10; count of bases not matched to a gene: 6. The CDR3 protein is CASSPQRGGQELFF. The CDR3 coding sequence is TGTGCCAGCAGCCCGCAGCGGGGGGGCCAGGAGCTGTTTTTT.